Detailed here is one T cell receptor beta chain. Its specificity is not known. The sample carries other DNA sequences with the same CDR3. This sample was taken from a study of shared clonotypes between healthy human individuals. Study background: Aged 18 to 49, the donors were two women and a few men.

Overall study findings and caveats: Naive subsets tended to show greater estimated richness than memory subsets. The study found 4.5% to 6% of naive CD4 clonotypes shared across a few donors.

Sequencing was performed with immunoSEQ multiplex PCR; in TCRdb, only in-frame clones are kept and a portion is missing. The table lists over 850,000 clones, 78% of them singletons. This clonotype was sampled from a man in his late teens or twenties in good health. Some clones in this sample may be carry-over from other donors' samples. The sample was memory CD4+ T cells from PBMCs. As to subset: CD45RA-negative fraction.

Here the CDR3 reads CASSPGRSYEQYF. CDR3 DNA: TGTGCCAGCTCACCGGGACGGAGCTACGAGCAGTACTTC. The rearrangement links TRBV18 to TRBJ2-7; D tentatively reads TRBD1 or TRBD2 (5 bases each). V was clipped by 3 bases and J by 3 bases, with 9 bases between them. The CDR3 is made up of 13 amino acids. Germline-derived CDR1 and CDR2 are KGHSH and LQKENI.